One and the same sample provided the 28 T cell receptor beta chains below, sequenced in a study of human T cells and chemical hapten exposure. TCRdb re-derived calls from the RACE reads in MiXCR, one entry per CDR3 protein. Seen here are about 180,000 distinct CDR3 sequences, around 30% observed once, and the top ten hold nearly 3%. As to time point: pre-sensitization, week 0. Regarding treatment: therapeutic diphenylcyclopropenone sensitization with weekly scalp DPC. Sequencing used whole blood, obtained in connection with sensitization to the hapten diphenylcyclopropenone (DPC). The receptors derive from a woman in her 30s with alopecia areata. Some clones in this sample may be carry-over from other donors' samples.

The genes are TRBV12-3 or TRBV12-4 and TRBJ2-2; D not resolved. Trimming pared 5 bases from V and 3 bases from J, leaving 13 bases between. There are 15 residues in the CDR3. In DNA, the CDR3 is TGTGCCAGCAGTCCCCCGGGCCTGTACACCGGGGAGCTGTTTTTT. Protein sequence: CASSPPGLYTGELFF.

The rearrangement links TRBV27 to TRBJ1-6; 8 positions match TRBD1. Germline V lookup: CDR1 MNHEY, CDR2 SMNVEV (reference sequence). This CDR3 is 15 amino acids long. V trimming: 1 base; J trimming: 8 bases; junction bases outside the gene matches: 4. This CDR3 reads CASSLWTGIDSPLHF. DNA for the CDR3: TGTGCCAGCAGTTTATGGACAGGGATTGATTCACCCCTCCACTTT.

The chain links TRBV7-9 to TRBJ2-5; TRBD2 aligns across 13 bases. This CDR3 spans 16 amino acids. The J segment lost 5 bases and the V segment lost 5 bases, leaving 8 bases of the junction unmatched. Germline CDR1 reads SEHNR; CDR2 reads FQNEAQ (reference sequence). The CDR3 protein is CASSPRLAGGGETQYF. For the CDR3, the DNA is TGTGCCAGCAGCCCTAGACTAGCGGGAGGCGGTGAGACCCAGTACTTC.

This clonotype was seen more than once but under ten times. The chain carries TRBV12-5 and TRBJ1-6; D gene unclear. Trimming shortened V by 1 base and J by 5 bases, and 3 bases separated the two germline ends. The CDR3 extends over 13 amino acids. Germline V gives CDR1 LGHNT, CDR2 FRNRAP. The DNA of the CDR3 is TGTGCTAGTGGTTTGGAAGATAATTCACCCCTCCACTTT. Its protein is CASGLEDNSPLHF.

The genes are TRBV12-3 or TRBV12-4 and TRBJ2-1, with 9 bases identical to TRBD1. This CDR3 is built from 15 residues. The ends lost 6 bases at V and 5 bases at J; junction bases unmatched: 8. For the CDR3, the DNA is TGTGCCAGCAGGTACCGGGACAGGGAAGACAATGAGCAGTTCTTC. Residues: CASRYRDREDNEQFF.

This clonotype came up once. The rearrangement joins TRBV28 to TRBJ2-1; no clear D. The tail of the sequence fits TRBJ2-7 better, so the J call may be wrong. CDR3 length: 15 amino acids. CDR1 and CDR2 (germline): MDHEN, SYDVKM. The chain's CDR3 is CASSFRRSSYNEQYF. DNA of the CDR3: TGTGCCAGCAGTTTCCGAAGGAGCTCCTACAATGAGCAGTACTTC.

The chain couples TRBV28 to TRBJ2-7, with 9 bases that match TRBD2. The ends lost 6 bases at V and 10 bases at J; junction bases unmatched: 13. Germline-derived CDR1 and CDR2 are MDHEN and SYDVKM. This CDR3 spans 14 amino acids. The DNA for the CDR3 is TGTGCCAGCAGCCCCAGGACTAGCGTTTTCCCTCAGTACTTC. Translation: CASSPRTSVFPQYF.

This chain uses TRBV28 with TRBJ2-2; 8 bases line up with TRBD1. The CDR3 loop spans 15 amino acids. In germline, CDR1 is MDHEN, CDR2 SYDVKM. The ends lost 6 bases at V and 3 bases at J; junction bases unmatched: 6. The CDR3 bases are TGTGCCAGCAGCCACCGACAGGGGTACACCGGGGAGCTGTTTTTT. As protein: CASSHRQGYTGELFF.

In this sample, this clonotype turned up a few times. The chain has TRBV18 and TRBJ2-6, with D perhaps assigned TRBD1 or TRBD2 (6 bases each). Germline CDR1 is KGHSH and CDR2 is LQKENI. Trimming removed 5 bases from V and 0 bases from J, with 17 bases in between. The length of the CDR3 is 18 residues. In nucleotides, the CDR3 is TGTGCCAGCTCATCCCGAGGGGGGACAAACTCTGGGGCCAACGTCCTGACTTTC. It codes for CASSSRGGTNSGANVLTF.

This clonotype has more than one count but fewer than ten. The V gene is TRBV29-1, the J gene TRBJ2-3; D is possibly TRBD1 or TRBD2 (6 bases each). The germline gives CDR1 SQVTM, CDR2 ANQGSEA. The CDR3 extends over 14 amino acids. Trimming took 4 bases from V and 2 from J, leaving 13 bases between them. DNA of the CDR3: TGCAGCGTTGGAGGGGGGCTCTACACAGATACGCAGTATTTT. Translating it yields CSVGGGLYTDTQYF.

There are a few counts of this clonotype. This chain uses TRBV20-1 with TRBJ2-7; 10 bases fit TRBD2. From germline, CDR1 is DFQATT and CDR2 SNEGSKA (reference sequence). The junction had 4 bases not matched to a gene; V was cut back by 0 bases and J by 5 bases. This CDR3 is built from 14 residues. Here the CDR3 reads CSARDRTSGDEQYF. The CDR3 DNA sequence: TGCAGTGCTAGAGATCGGACTAGCGGCGACGAGCAGTACTTC.

The CDR3 nucleotides read TGCGCCAGCAGCCAAAACAGGGGGCGCGGCACTGAAGCTTTCTTT. Encoded protein: CASSQNRGRGTEAFF. The J gene is TRBJ1-1, the V gene TRBV5-1; 9 bases are shared with TRBD1. The germline CDR1 and CDR2 sequences are SGHRS and YFSETQ. V shed 4 bases, J shed 4 bases, and the junction held 8 bases outside the gene matches. The CDR3 extends over 15 amino acids. The whole variable domain, remainder taken from reference TRBV5-1 and TRBJ1-1, is KAGVTQTPRYLIKTRGQQVTLSCSPISGHRSVSWYQQTPGQGLQFLFEYFSETQRNKGNFPGRFSGRQFSNSRSEMNVSTLELGDSALYLCASSQNRGRGTEAFFGQGTRLTVV.

This chain connects TRBV5-4 to TRBJ2-1; TRBD1 matches 9 bases. The CDR3 is 16 amino acids. The ends lost 4 bases at V and 5 bases at J; junction bases unmatched: 10. The germline gives CDR1 SGHNT, CDR2 YYREEE (reference sequence). In DNA form, the CDR3 reads TGTGCCAGCAGCCCCGGGGACAGGGATTTCCACAATGAGCAGTTCTTC. Its protein is CASSPGDRDFHNEQFF.

The rearrangement joins TRBV12-3 or TRBV12-4 to TRBJ2-7; D tentatively reads TRBD1 or TRBD2 (5 bases each). CDR3 length equals 11 residues. V gave up 2 bases and J gave up 7 bases, with 6 bases separating them. CDR3 region: CASSLWGEQYF. The CDR3 DNA reads TGTGCCAGCAGTTTATGGGGGGAGCAGTACTTC.

V is TRBV5-1 and J is TRBJ2-5, with 8 bases matching TRBD1. The ends lost 0 bases at V and 5 bases at J; junction bases unmatched: 12. CDR1 and CDR2 (germline): SGHRS, YFSETQ. The CDR3 length is 17 residues. CDR3 sequence reads: CASSLAGGQGLLETQYF. In nucleotides, the CDR3 is TGCGCCAGCAGCTTGGCCGGTGGACAGGGCTTATTGGAGACCCAGTACTTC.

Only a few counts were recorded for this clonotype. The CDR3 nucleotides are TGTGCCAGCAGCCCAATGGGGGATACGCAGTATTTT. It translates to CASSPMGDTQYF. The chain has TRBV3-1 and TRBJ2-3; no clear D. This CDR3 comprises 12 residues. The V end was cut by 4 bases, the J end by 6 bases, with 8 bases between. Germline CDR1 LGHDT, CDR2 YNNKEL (reference sequence).

V usage is TRBV7-9 and J usage is TRBJ2-4; perhaps TRBD2 as D (5 bases). Deletions cut 4 bases from V and 4 bases from J, with 14 bases between. Germline loops: CDR1 SEHNR, CDR2 FQNEAQ (reference sequence). This CDR3 has 15 amino acids. CDR3 in DNA: TGTGCCAGCAGCTCTAACCAGCCGGGAAAAAACATTCAGTACTTC. Protein product: CASSSNQPGKNIQYF.

The chain has TRBV28 and TRBJ2-7; D is unresolved. Germline V lookup: CDR1 MDHEN, CDR2 SYDVKM. This CDR3 region has 13 residues. Trimming left V 3 bases short and J 2 bases short, with 8 bases between. For the CDR3, the DNA is TGTGCCAGCAGTTTCCTGGACGCCTACGAGCAGTACTTC. Its translation: CASSFLDAYEQYF. The full variable domain, in which reference TRBV28 and TRBJ2-7 provide the parts outside the CDR3, is DVKVTQSSRYLVKRTGEKVFLECVQDMDHENMFWYRQDPGLGLRLIYFSYDVKMKEKGDIPEGYSVSREKKERFSLILESASTNQTSMYLCASSFLDAYEQYFGPGTRLTVT.

There are many counts of this clonotype. This sequence joins TRBV20-1 and TRBJ2-5; D is undetermined. This CDR3 has 12 residues. V lost 2 bases, J lost 4 bases, and 8 bases lay in between. Germline lookup yields CDR1 DFQATT and CDR2 SNEGSKA (reference sequence). The CDR3 DNA is TGCAGTGCTAGAAGGAGTGCAGAGACCCAGTACTTC. Amino acids: CSARRSAETQYF.

Notes on this clonotype: This sequence may be a read error, since a much larger clone differs from it by one base. The chain recombines TRBV12-3 or TRBV12-4 with TRBJ2-6; 10 bases align to TRBD1. The CDR3 covers 17 residues. J lost 0 bases, V lost 11 bases, and 10 bases had no gene match. The CDR3 sequence: CACTPRTGGSGANVLTF. For the CDR3, the DNA is TGTGCCTGCACCCCCCGGACAGGGGGCTCTGGGGCCAACGTCCTGACTTTC.

The chain links TRBV20-1 to TRBJ2-3; D gene ambiguous. Germline-derived CDR1 and CDR2 are DFQATT and SNEGSKA (reference sequence). The CDR3 length is 15 residues. Between the trimmed V and J ends, which lost 0 bases and 0 bases, there was a span of 10 bases. This CDR3 is CSARDPKTSTDTQYF. Here the CDR3 DNA reads TGCAGTGCTAGAGATCCTAAGACTAGCACAGATACGCAGTATTTT.

The sample holds a few counts of this clonotype. The V gene is TRBV7-2, the J gene TRBJ2-3; no clear D gene. The length of the CDR3 is 13 residues. V gave up 5 bases and J gave up 1 base, with 7 bases separating them. Germline CDR1 and CDR2: SGHTA and FQGNSA. The CDR3 loop reads CASSTWGTDTQYF. CDR3 in DNA: TGTGCCAGCAGCACCTGGGGCACAGATACGCAGTATTTT. Drawing the rest from reference TRBV7-2 and TRBJ2-3, the complete variable domain is GAGVSQSPSNKVTEKGKDVELRCDPISGHTALYWYRQSLGQGLEFLIYFQGNSAPDKSGLPSDRFSAERTGGSVSTLTIQRTQQEDSAVYLCASSTWGTDTQYFGPGTRLTVL.

The genes are TRBV19 and TRBJ2-7, with 13 nucleotides matching TRBD2. V lost 7 bases to trimming and J lost 5 bases; unmatched junction nucleotides: 8. This CDR3 comprises 15 residues. Germline V gives CDR1 LNHDA, CDR2 SQIVND (reference sequence). CDR3 bases: TGTGCCAGTATTACACCGGGACTAGCGGGAAACGAGCAGTACTTC. Its protein product is CASITPGLAGNEQYF.

This clonotype was counted a few times. V usage is TRBV7-8 and J usage is TRBJ1-5; no clear D. V was pared by 5 bases and J by 0 bases, with 17 bases between. Germline CDR1 is SGHVS and CDR2 is FQNEAQ. This CDR3 spans 17 amino acids. CDR3 nucleotide sequence: TGTGCCAGCAGCCCAGTTAGGCACCCACTTAGCAATCAGCCCCAGCATTTT. Its translation: CASSPVRHPLSNQPQHF. Drawing the rest from reference TRBV7-8 and TRBJ1-5, the complete variable domain is GAGVSQSPRYKVAKRGQDVALRCDPISGHVSLFWYQQALGQGPEFLTYFQNEAQLDKSGLPSDRFFAERPEGSVSTLKIQRTQQEDSAVYLCASSPVRHPLSNQPQHFGDGTRLSIL.

In its sample, this clonotype was seen a few times. V usage is TRBV2 and J usage is TRBJ1-2; no clear D gene. The germline V and J ends were trimmed by 2 bases and 2 bases, with 9 bases remaining between them. The CDR3 is 14 residues long. The V gene's germline CDR1 is SNHLY and CDR2 FYNNEI. The CDR3 region has the DNA TGTGCCAGCAGTGAAATTTCAGAGAACTATGGCTACACCTTC. Its protein product is CASSEISENYGYTF.

The genes are TRBV29-1 and TRBJ2-1; 14 nucleotides match TRBD2. The CDR3 length is 15 residues. V shed 6 bases, J shed 5 bases, and the junction held 6 bases outside the gene matches. Per the germline V gene, CDR1 is SQVTM and CDR2 is ANQGSEA. In nucleotides, the CDR3 is TGCAGCGTCGGACTAGCGGGAGGTGACAACAATGAGCAGTTCTTC. Its protein product is CSVGLAGGDNNEQFF.

The genes are TRBV20-1 and TRBJ2-3, with 10 bases aligning to TRBD2. This CDR3 comprises 15 residues. Losses at the gene ends were 7 bases for V and 4 bases for J; bases not matched to a gene: 11. Germline CDR1 is DFQATT and CDR2 is SNEGSKA (reference sequence). The CDR3 here is CSGVAGGSSADTQYF. CDR3 coding DNA: TGCAGTGGGGTAGCGGGAGGCTCCTCGGCAGATACGCAGTATTTT.

Points on this clonotype: The CDR3 does not close with the conserved phenylalanine or tryptophan, likely indicating a read error. Because the CDR3's place on the DNA is in doubt, the DNA is left out and the CDR3 is given as listed by TCRdb. This chain connects TRBV5-6 to TRBJ2-7; the table calls TRBD1, which could not be checked here. With termini counted, the CDR3 has 13 amino acids. Germline assignment: CDR1 SGHDT and CDR2 YYEEEE. The CDR3 loop is CASSLGPLGGSLI.